Listed below are T cell receptor beta chains from one sample, sequenced in a study of neurological immune-mediated disorders. TCRdb redid the calling of the 5' RACE reads with MiXCR, one entry per CDR3 protein. Of about 55,000 distinct CDR3 sequences detected, over 4% appear once; the ten largest clones hold 2.9%. What was sequenced was PBMCs. Receptor source: a man in his fifties or sixties with multiple sclerosis. Each CDR3 is given with its conserved first and last residue. A D gene is named only where the DNA matches it firmly. Clone size is given for some rows only: seen once, a few or many times, or a class if the clone is expanded.

V: TRBV4-2
size: few
D: -
J: TRBJ1-5
DNA: TGTGCCAGCAGCCAGAAAAGGGTTCAGCCCCAGCATTTT
CDR3: CASSQKRVQPQHF

V: TRBV4-1
size: -
D: -
J: TRBJ1-1
DNA: TGCGCCAGCAGCCAAGATAGCGGTTCGGACACTGAAGCTTTCTTT
CDR3: CASSQDSGSDTEAFF

V: TRBV12-3/TRBV12-4
size: few
D: -
J: TRBJ1-1
DNA: TGTGCCAGCAGTCGTACCAACACTGAAGCTTTCTTT
CDR3: CASSRTNTEAFF

V: TRBV5-1
size: many
D: -
J: TRBJ1-1
DNA: TGCGCCAGCAGCTTGGCCGGGGAGGCGTTCTTT
CDR3: CASSLAGEAFF

V: TRBV12-3/TRBV12-4
size: many
D: TRBD1
J: TRBJ2-5
DNA: TGTGCCAGCAGTTTATGGGGGGACAGGGGCCCAGAGACCCAGTACTTC
CDR3: CASSLWGDRGPETQYF

V: TRBV14
size: -
D: TRBD2
J: TRBJ2-7
DNA: TGTGCCAGCAGCCACACCAGACTAGCGGAGAGCTACGAGCAGTACTTC
CDR3: CASSHTRLAESYEQYF

V: TRBV5-1
size: few
D: -
J: TRBJ2-3
DNA: TGCGCCAGCAGCCCCAGGCGTGTGATAGATACGCAGTATTTT
CDR3: CASSPRRVIDTQYF

V: TRBV29-1
size: many
D: -
J: TRBJ2-1
DNA: TGCAGCGTTGCAAGTCAGAGGACTTACAATGAGCAGTTCTTC
CDR3: CSVASQRTYNEQFF

V: TRBV6-5
size: many
D: -
J: TRBJ1-1
DNA: TGTGCCAGCAGTTACTCGGCCAACACTGAAGCTTTCTTT
CDR3: CASSYSANTEAFF

V: TRBV11-2
size: many
D: -
J: TRBJ2-5
DNA: TGTGCCAGCAGTCTGGACTGGATGGAGACCCAGTACTTC
CDR3: CASSLDWMETQYF

V: TRBV7-2
size: many
D: TRBD2
J: TRBJ2-3
DNA: TGTGCCAGCAGCTTAGCTTATTTGGTAGCGGGGTTCACAGATACGCAGTATTTT
CDR3: CASSLAYLVAGFTDTQYF

V: TRBV5-1
size: many
D: TRBD2
J: TRBJ2-5
DNA: TGCGCCAGCAGCTCGGGACTAGCGGGGGGGCCGGCAGAGACCCAGTACTTC
CDR3: CASSSGLAGGPAETQYF

V: TRBV7-9
size: many
D: TRBD1
J: TRBJ2-5
DNA: TGTGCCAGCAGCCCAACCCTCGACAGGGTGGGGGAGACCCAGTACTTC
CDR3: CASSPTLDRVGETQYF

V: TRBV29-1
size: many
D: -
J: TRBJ2-7
DNA: TGCAGCGTTAAGGCTGGGAGAGACGCCTCTGAGCAGTACTTC
CDR3: CSVKAGRDASEQYF

V: TRBV6-4
size: few
D: TRBD2
J: TRBJ2-7
DNA: TGTGCCAGCAGCGAACTAGCGGGGGGGTACTACGAGCAGTACTTC
CDR3: CASSELAGGYYEQYF

V: TRBV7-9
size: many
D: -
J: TRBJ2-7
DNA: TGTGCCAGCAGGACCAGGGACTCCGGGTACGAGCAGTACTTC
CDR3: CASRTRDSGYEQYF

V: TRBV5-1
size: few
D: TRBD1
J: TRBJ2-2
DNA: TGCGCCAGCAGCTCGACAGGGGGTGGTGCCGGGGAGCTGTTTTTT
CDR3: CASSSTGGGAGELFF

V: TRBV3-1
size: many
D: -
J: TRBJ2-7
DNA: TGTGCCAGCAGCCAAAGCGCGAACGAGCAGTACTTC
CDR3: CASSQSANEQYF

V: TRBV5-1
size: many
D: -
J: TRBJ2-5
DNA: TGCGCCAGCAGCTTGGAAGCAGGGAGTGGGGAGACCCAGTACTTC
CDR3: CASSLEAGSGETQYF

V: TRBV10-3
size: -
D: -
J: TRBJ2-3
DNA: TGTGCCATCAGCTCCGGTCGAGATACGCAGTATTTT
CDR3: CAISSGRDTQYF

V: TRBV7-9
size: many
D: -
J: TRBJ2-2
DNA: TGTGCCAGCACCCGATCGGGAGTAACTGGGGAGCTGTTTTTT
CDR3: CASTRSGVTGELFF

V: TRBV6-5
size: few
D: TRBD1
J: TRBJ1-2
DNA: TGTGCCAGCAGTTACTTGAGGACAGGGGGCATCTATGGCTACACCTTC
CDR3: CASSYLRTGGIYGYTF

V: TRBV7-8
size: -
D: -
J: TRBJ1-1
DNA: TGTGCCAGCAGCTTACGGGGCACTGAAGCTTTCTTT
CDR3: CASSLRGTEAFF

V: TRBV6-5
size: few
D: -
J: TRBJ2-7
DNA: TGTGCCAGCAGTTTCGGAAAGCCCTACGAGCAGTACTTC
CDR3: CASSFGKPYEQYF

V: TRBV5-1
size: many
D: TRBD2
J: TRBJ2-3
DNA: TGCGCCAGCAGCGACGGGGGGGCTAGCGGGGTCCGCACAGATACGCAGTATTTT
CDR3: CASSDGGASGVRTDTQYF

V: TRBV5-1
size: many
D: -
J: TRBJ1-6
DNA: TGCGCCAGCACGGTGGATAATTCACCCCTCAACTTT
CDR3: CASTVDNSPLNF

V: TRBV4-1
size: many
D: -
J: TRBJ2-5
DNA: TGCGCCAGCAGCCAAGATCAAGGGAGTTCCGAAGAGACCCAGTACTTC
CDR3: CASSQDQGSSEETQYF

V: TRBV7-2
size: few
D: -
J: TRBJ2-5
DNA: TGTGCCAGCAGCTTAAATGGCGGGCCGCGGGAGACCCAGTACTTC
CDR3: CASSLNGGPRETQYF

V: TRBV7-2
size: many
D: -
J: TRBJ2-7
DNA: TGTGCCAGCAGCTTGGGTCGGACTAACTACGAGCAGTACTTC
CDR3: CASSLGRTNYEQYF

V: TRBV20-1
size: many
D: -
J: TRBJ1-4
DNA: TGCAGTGCTCCTGGAGGGTTTTCTGCAACTAATGAAAAACTGTTTTTT
CDR3: CSAPGGFSATNEKLFF

V: TRBV5-6
size: many
D: -
J: TRBJ1-1
DNA: TGTGCCAGCAGCTTGTTTGGCCCTAACGGTGAAGCTTTCTTT
CDR3: CASSLFGPNGEAFF

V: TRBV28
size: many
D: TRBD2
J: TRBJ2-3
DNA: TGTGCCTGCTTAGCGGGAGGAGCGGGTACGCAGTATTTT
CDR3: CACLAGGAGTQYF

V: TRBV14
size: many
D: -
J: TRBJ1-1
DNA: TGTGCCAGCACCCCTCGGTTGGCGGGAACTGAAGCTTTCTTT
CDR3: CASTPRLAGTEAFF

V: TRBV20-1
size: medium-sized
D: -
J: TRBJ2-5
DNA: TGCAGTGCTAGAGATCGGTTGGTGGGGGTTGAGACCCAGTACTTC
CDR3: CSARDRLVGVETQYF